Listed here is a single T cell receptor beta chain. The people who gave samples were healthy Caucasians from Russia, aged roughly 6 to 90. The CDR3 is 15 amino acids. Germline lookup yields CDR1 MDHEN and CDR2 SYDVKM. V gave up 5 bases and J gave up 0 bases, with 8 bases separating them. The sample originates from a study of blood T cells in healthy people across ages. With a J-beta primer mix and a sample-barcoded 5' primer, a second PCR ran about 6 to 11 cycles. No fewer than 3 million CDR3-containing paired-end reads came from each sample. TCRdb used MiXCR to reprocess the 5' RACE reads, holding one entry per CDR3 protein. The data hold about 640,000 distinct CDR3 sequences, with approximately 40% observed a single time.

This clonotype originated in a man older than 75 in good health. Material for sequencing was blood. The rearrangement uses TRBV28 and TRBJ2-6; no clear D gene. The CDR3 region is CASSIPGSGANVLTF. Here the CDR3 DNA reads TGTGCCAGCAGTATACCGGGCTCTGGGGCCAACGTCCTGACTTTC.